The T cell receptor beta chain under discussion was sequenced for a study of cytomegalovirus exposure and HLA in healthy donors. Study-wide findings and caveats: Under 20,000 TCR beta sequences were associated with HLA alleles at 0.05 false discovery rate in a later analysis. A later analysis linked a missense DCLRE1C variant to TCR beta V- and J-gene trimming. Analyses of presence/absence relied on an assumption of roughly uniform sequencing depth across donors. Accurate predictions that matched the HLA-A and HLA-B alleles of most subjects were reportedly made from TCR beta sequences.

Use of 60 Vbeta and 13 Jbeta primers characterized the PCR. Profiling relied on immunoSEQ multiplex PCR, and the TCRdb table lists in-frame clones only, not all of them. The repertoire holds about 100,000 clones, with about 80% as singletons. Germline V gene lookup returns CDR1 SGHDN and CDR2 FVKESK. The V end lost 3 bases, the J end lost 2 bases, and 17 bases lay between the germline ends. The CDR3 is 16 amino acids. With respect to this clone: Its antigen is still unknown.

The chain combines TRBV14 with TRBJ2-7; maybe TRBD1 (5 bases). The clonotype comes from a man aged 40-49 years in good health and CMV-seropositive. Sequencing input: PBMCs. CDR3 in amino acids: CASSHSSGFSTYEQYF. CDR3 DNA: TGTGCCAGCAGCCACTCCTCAGGGTTCAGCACCTACGAGCAGTACTTC.